This T cell receptor (beta chain) was retrieved from a study of a mutant IDH1 vaccine in newly diagnosed glioma. About the research overall: Vaccination was launched 4-6 weeks after radiotherapy alone, or with temozolomide cycles. The treated group averaged 40.4 years old and was around 62% male, approximately 38% female. Former treatment meant radiotherapy, temozolomide, or both; the majority had gotten both. Study-wide results and limits: Pseudoprogression seemed unrelated to changes in top peripheral T cell clonotypes.

The germline CDR1 and CDR2 sequences are SNHLY and FYNNEI. The CDR3 length is 15 residues. J gave up 4 bases and V 0 bases, and 6 bases lay outside the gene matches. A remark on this clone: As yet, its antigen is unknown.

TCRdb's table, derived via immunoSEQ multiplex PCR, lists solely in-frame clones and lacks some. The sample has some 33,000 clones, more than 75% seen once. Time point of the sample: week 35, safety follow-up. Every vaccine dose comprised 300 ug of mutant IDH1 20-mer peptide plus topical imiquimod. The chain carries TRBV2 and TRBJ2-7, with 7 bases lining up with TRBD1. This TCR was sampled from a woman aged 40 to 50 with glioma. The sequencing here drew on PBMCs, taken from a glioma patient whose treatment included an IDH1 peptide vaccine. CDR3 sequence: CASSEAGQIIYEQYF. The CDR3 nucleotides are TGTGCCAGCAGTGAAGCGGGACAGATTATATACGAGCAGTACTTC. Full variable domain (remainder filled in from reference TRBV2 and TRBJ2-7): EPEVTQTPSHQVTQMGQEVILRCVPISNHLYFYWYRQILGQKVEFLVSFYNNEISEKSEIFDDQFSVERPDGSNFTLKIRSTKLEDSAMYFCASSEAGQIIYEQYFGPGTRLTVT.